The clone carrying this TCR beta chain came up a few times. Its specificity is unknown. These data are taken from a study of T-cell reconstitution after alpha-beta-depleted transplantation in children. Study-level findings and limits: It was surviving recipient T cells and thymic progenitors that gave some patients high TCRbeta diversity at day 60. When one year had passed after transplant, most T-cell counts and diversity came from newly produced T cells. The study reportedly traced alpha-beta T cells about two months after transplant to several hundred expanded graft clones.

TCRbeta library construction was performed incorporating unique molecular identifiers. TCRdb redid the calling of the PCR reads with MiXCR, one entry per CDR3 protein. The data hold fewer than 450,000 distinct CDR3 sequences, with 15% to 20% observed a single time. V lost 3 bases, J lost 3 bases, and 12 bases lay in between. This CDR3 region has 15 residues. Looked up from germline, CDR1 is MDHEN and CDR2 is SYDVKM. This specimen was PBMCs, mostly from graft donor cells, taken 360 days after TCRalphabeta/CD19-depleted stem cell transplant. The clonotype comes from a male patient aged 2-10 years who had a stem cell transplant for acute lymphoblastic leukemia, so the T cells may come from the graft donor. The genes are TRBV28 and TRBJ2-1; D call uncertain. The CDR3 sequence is CASSLASRDYNEQFF. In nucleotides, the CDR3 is TGTGCCAGCAGTTTGGCGTCTAGGGACTACAATGAGCAGTTCTTC.